Listed below are T cell receptor beta chains from one sample, sequenced in a study of blood T cells in healthy people across ages. TCRdb reanalysed the 5' RACE reads using MiXCR and keeps one entry per CDR3 protein. The data show about 1.7 million distinct CDR3 sequences, with approximately 28% seen just once and 7.7% held by the top ten. Sequencing was performed on blood. Receptors originate from a woman in her thirties in good health. Both conserved end residues are part of each CDR3. D genes are given only for firm matches. Expanded clones get a size class; other rows say once, few or many, or leave the size out.

size	D	length	V	J	CDR3	DNA
few	-	13	TRBV4-1	TRBJ1-1	CASSQGRGAEAFF	TGCGCCAGCAGCCAAGGAAGGGGCGCTGAAGCTTTCTTT
few	-	15	TRBV4-1	TRBJ1-2	CASSQGQGRKDGYTF	TGCGCCAGCAGCCAAGGTCAGGGAAGGAAGGATGGCTACACCTTC
-	-	15	TRBV6-1	TRBJ1-2	CASSDPGRGGFGGTF	TGTGCCAGCAGTGACCCGGGACGGGGGGGGTTTGGAGGCACCTTC
-	TRBD2	12	TRBV12-3/TRBV12-4	TRBJ2-1	CTSSGGDFEQFF	TGTACCAGCAGCGGGGGGGATTTCGAGCAGTTCTTC
many	TRBD2	17	TRBV9	TRBJ2-1	CASSVEASGGGHNEQFF	TGTGCCAGCAGCGTAGAAGCTAGCGGGGGGGGCCACAATGAGCAGTTCTTC
-	-	17	TRBV4-2	TRBJ1-5	CASSQPDTGTSNQPQHF	TGTGCCAGCAGCCAACCCGATACAGGAACTAGCAATCAGCCCCAGCATTTT
many	TRBD1	14	TRBV29-1	TRBJ1-2	CSVDPWTGGAIPTF	TGCAGCGTTGATCCCTGGACAGGGGGCGCGATCCCCACCTTC
few	TRBD2	15	TRBV2	TRBJ2-7	CASSDSGGTPYEQYF	TGTGCCAGCAGTGATAGCGGGGGGACGCCTTACGAGCAGTACTTC
few	-	17	TRBV4-1	TRBJ2-3	CASSQNGIGTGTDTQYF	TGCGCCAGCAGCCAAAACGGCATAGGGACGGGCACAGATACGCAGTATTTT
few	-	15	TRBV5-5	TRBJ1-2	CASSLVGRGSYGYTF	TGTGCCAGCAGCTTGGTGGGGCGGGGATCCTATGGCTACACCTTC
many	-	14	TRBV12-3/TRBV12-4	TRBJ1-2	CASSTGSVNYGYTF	TGTGCCAGCAGTACAGGGAGCGTAAACTATGGCTACACCTTC
-	TRBD1	16	TRBV7-6	TRBJ1-4	CTSSSDRGQQGEKLFF	TGTACCAGCAGCTCGGACAGGGGTCAACAGGGCGAAAAACTGTTTTTT
few	-	16	TRBV2	TRBJ1-2	CASSALNLGRGFGYTF	TGTGCCAGCAGTGCGTTGAACTTGGGCAGGGGATTCGGCTACACCTTC
few	-	16	TRBV7-7	TRBJ1-5	CASSMPYREANQPQHF	TGTGCCAGCAGCATGCCGTACAGGGAGGCAAATCAGCCCCAGCATTTT
many	-	14	TRBV20-1	TRBJ1-2	CSAGVAATDYGYTF	TGCAGTGCTGGTGTGGCGGCTACTGACTATGGCTACACCTTC
-	-	15	TRBV9	TRBJ2-7	CASSVEDSDGYEQYF	TGTGCCAGCAGCGTAGAGGATAGCGATGGCTACGAGCAGTACTTC
-	TRBD2	15	TRBV9	TRBJ2-1	CASSVIAGGINEQFF	TGTGCCAGCAGCGTGATAGCGGGAGGGATAAATGAGCAGTTCTTC
-	-	13	TRBV7-9	TRBJ1-2	CSSSSTENYGYTF	TGTTCCAGCAGCTCGACAGAGAACTATGGCTACACCTTC
-	-	14	TRBV20-1	TRBJ2-4	CSARDRAGGDIQYF	TGCAGTGCTAGAGATCGGGCAGGGGGGGACATTCAGTACTTC
many	-	13	TRBV7-2	TRBJ2-7	CASSPIPDYEQYF	TGTGCCAGCAGCCCCATCCCCGACTACGAGCAGTACTTC
-	-	13	TRBV30	TRBJ1-1	CAWSVWQGTEAFF	TGTGCCTGGAGTGTCTGGCAGGGCACTGAAGCTTTCTTT
-	TRBD2	17	TRBV7-2	TRBJ2-2	CASSLTPGRGGSGELFF	TGTGCCAGCAGCTTAACCCCAGGGAGGGGTGGTTCCGGGGAGCTGTTTTTT
-	TRBD1	13	TRBV6-6	TRBJ2-7	CASGTGTHYEQYF	TGTGCCAGCGGGACAGGTACCCACTACGAGCAGTACTTC
many	TRBD2	14	TRBV10-3	TRBJ2-7	CAISPAAGGYEQYF	TGTGCCATCAGCCCCGCGGCGGGGGGCTACGAGCAGTACTTC
few	-	16	TRBV18	TRBJ2-7	CASSLRSSSTAYEQYF	TGTGCCAGCTCACTTCGGTCCTCCTCTACTGCCTACGAGCAGTACTTC
few	TRBD2	17	TRBV12-3/TRBV12-4	TRBJ2-1	CASSPSTSGLLNNEQFF	TGTGCCAGCAGCCCCTCGACTAGCGGCCTCTTAAACAATGAGCAGTTCTTC
-	-	16	TRBV7-2	TRBJ2-5	CASSLSAPGGSGTQYF	TGTGCCAGCAGCCTCTCCGCCCCAGGGGGGTCCGGGACCCAGTACTTC
-	-	18	TRBV7-3	TRBJ1-2	CASRGPGATLRMDYGYTF	TGTGCCAGCAGGGGACCGGGGGCAACACTAAGGATGGACTATGGCTACACCTTC
-	-	15	TRBV28	TRBJ1-5	CASSFSGGNYQPQHF	TGTGCCAGCAGTTTCTCCGGTGGGAACTATCAGCCCCAGCATTTT
-	-	15	TRBV7-2	TRBJ2-7	CASSFRGRESYEQYF	-
-	TRBD2	18	TRBV9	TRBJ2-1	CASSARGLAGTLGDEQFF	TGTGCCAGCAGTGCGAGAGGACTAGCGGGCACCCTAGGGGATGAGCAGTTCTTC
-	-	14	TRBV20-1	TRBJ1-6	CSAREGTDNSPLHF	TGCAGTGCTAGGGAGGGCACAGATAATTCACCCCTCCACTTT
-	-	13	TRBV29-1	TRBJ1-1	CSVYRAEDTEAFF	TGCAGCGTCTACAGGGCTGAGGACACTGAAGCTTTCTTT
-	-	16	TRBV27	TRBJ2-7	CASRHQGGTVNYEQYF	TGTGCCAGCAGACACCAAGGAGGGACAGTCAACTACGAGCAGTACTTC
many	-	13	TRBV27	TRBJ1-2	CASSLGSGRDYTF	TGTGCCAGCAGTTTAGGTTCAGGGAGAGACTACACCTTC
many	TRBD1	14	TRBV7-9	TRBJ1-5	CASSLGTGTQPQHF	TGTGCCAGCAGCTTAGGGACAGGGACTCAGCCCCAGCATTTT
many	-	13	TRBV10-2	TRBJ2-7	CASRGGSIYEQYF	TGCGCCAGCAGGGGCGGGTCTATCTACGAGCAGTACTTC
few	-	13	TRBV5-1	TRBJ2-4	CASKDLAKNIQYF	TGCGCCAGCAAGGATCTAGCCAAAAACATTCAGTACTTC
few	-	15	TRBV5-1	TRBJ1-4	CASSLTPTANEKLFF	TGCGCCAGCAGCTTAACGCCGACGGCTAATGAAAAACTGTTTTTT
many	TRBD2	15	TRBV29-1	TRBJ2-1	CSAPQDGGRAVEQFF	TGCAGCGCCCCTCAGGACGGCGGGAGGGCAGTAGAGCAGTTCTTC
-	-	15	TRBV7-9	TRBJ2-1	CVSSFGGPFYNEQFF	TGTGTCAGCAGCTTCGGGGGCCCCTTCTACAATGAGCAGTTCTTC
-	TRBD2	15	TRBV27	TRBJ2-1	CASRRERHSNNEQFF	TGTGCCAGCAGGCGGGAGAGACATTCTAATAATGAGCAGTTCTTC
many	-	13	TRBV7-2	TRBJ2-7	CASSFDRGYEQYF	TGTGCCAGCAGCTTCGACAGAGGATACGAGCAGTACTTC
few	-	12	TRBV12-5	TRBJ1-1	CASGLVLGEAFF	TGTGCTAGTGGTTTGGTATTGGGTGAAGCTTTCTTT
many	TRBD1	12	TRBV27	TRBJ2-7	CASGQGQGEQYF	TGTGCCAGCGGACAGGGGCAGGGCGAGCAGTACTTC
-	TRBD1	12	TRBV20-1	TRBJ1-2	CSARQGSGLGTF	TGCAGTGCCCGACAGGGCTCTGGGTTAGGAACCTTC
many	TRBD1	13	TRBV29-1	TRBJ1-2	CSVGTGVNYGYTF	TGCAGCGTGGGGACAGGGGTTAACTATGGCTACACCTTC
few	-	14	TRBV20-1	TRBJ2-7	CSARDPEVSYEQYF	TGCAGTGCTAGAGATCCGGAGGTCTCCTACGAGCAGTACTTC
-	-	12	TRBV7-6	TRBJ2-3	CASSRHADTQYF	TGTGCCAGCAGCCGACACGCGGATACGCAGTATTTT
few	-	15	TRBV5-1	TRBJ1-3	CASSKDGSSGNTIYF	TGCGCCAGCAGCAAGGACGGGAGCTCTGGAAACACCATATATTTT
-	-	13	TRBV7-2	TRBJ1-1	CASSQGRDSEAFF	TGTGCCAGCAGCCAGGGCAGGGATTCTGAAGCTTTCTTT
few	TRBD2	15	TRBV20-1	TRBJ2-3	CSASGSGGRTDTQYF	TGCAGTGCTAGTGGCAGCGGGGGCCGCACAGATACGCAGTATTTT
few	-	12	TRBV20-1	TRBJ2-5	CSASDRQETQYF	TGCAGTGCTAGCGATCGCCAAGAGACCCAGTACTTC
few	-	12	TRBV7-3	TRBJ2-3	CASSLPDDEEYF	TGTGCCAGCAGCTTACCGGATGATGAAGAGTATTTT
many	-	12	TRBV7-3	TRBJ2-1	CASSIQGLEQFF	TGTGCCAGCAGCATCCAGGGACTTGAGCAGTTCTTC
-	-	15	TRBV20-1	TRBJ1-2	CSARDISAVNYGYTF	TGCAGTGCTAGAGATATTTCCGCGGTTAATTATGGCTACACCTTC
few	TRBD2	17	TRBV7-2	TRBJ2-3	CASSLGGSGGFGDTQYF	TGTGCCAGCAGCTTAGGAGGTAGCGGGGGGTTCGGAGATACGCAGTATTTT
few	-	12	TRBV7-9	TRBJ2-1	CAGSLRENEQFF	TGTGCCGGCAGCCTCAGGGAAAATGAGCAGTTCTTC
few	-	12	TRBV12-3/TRBV12-4	TRBJ2-1	CASSFRDSEQFF	TGTGCCAGCAGTTTCCGAGACTCCGAGCAGTTCTTC
-	-	16	TRBV14	TRBJ2-1	CASSRLGRDSYNEQFF	TGTGCCAGCAGCCGGTTAGGGCGGGACTCCTACAATGAGCAGTTCTTC